This record concerns one T cell receptor (beta chain) sequence. This clone occurred once. The clone's antigen remains unknown. No base quality values were provided; no much bigger clone lies one nucleotide off. The protocol used for the library was the immunoSEQ multiplex PCR assay. A mixture of 60 forward primers for TCR Vbeta segments and 13 reverse primers for TCR Jbeta segments was used in the multiplex PCR. The CDR3 region of rearranged TCR beta genes was amplified from genomic DNA with a multiplex PCR assay. Amplified TCR beta libraries were sequenced as 87-base-pair reads on the Illumina HiSeq System. Per the source publication's procedure: Across the 670 or so repertoires, a later analysis counted some 81 million unique TCR beta chains, some 11 million of which were shared by at least two donors. A nearest-neighbor algorithm error-corrected the raw reads and collapsed the reads into unique sequences, merging closely related sequences to remove PCR and sequencing errors. To assign V, D and J gene segments, CDR3 sequences were aligned to IMGT reference sequences. For a sequence to be retained, at least a six-nucleotide match to both a V gene segment and a J gene segment was required. A rearrangement counted as productive if the CDR3 had no stop codons and remained in frame with V and J, and every other rearrangement counted as non-productive. CDR3 was defined by IMGT convention, running from the second conserved V-encoded cysteine to the conserved J-encoded phenylalanine. Sequences without an unambiguous match to a single V gene segment were excluded from the earlier analysis of 450 to 650 of the donors. An earlier analysis of 587 of the donors called V segments functional above 56.7% productive rearrangements and segregating when the between-donor standard deviation exceeded 5%. A statistical classification framework was developed to diagnose cytomegalovirus status using the catalog of TCR beta chain sequences. In a later analysis, TCR nucleotide sequences were compared against IMGT/GENE-DB human TR gene sequences so that V and J genes could be assigned. In a later analysis, CDR3 sequences and most-parsimonious VDJ recombination scenarios were assigned using the TCRdist pipeline. A later analysis defined each TCR beta chain by its CDR3 amino acid sequence plus V-gene family, and excluded reads lacking a unique V-gene family. As a way to deal with suspected cross-contamination and a sequencing artifact, a later analysis dropped under 600 nucleotide sequences that were highly shared and had low generation probability. A later analysis calculated a clonal expansion index for each public chain from normalized within-repertoire ranks of inferred template counts. A later analysis computed generation probabilities with a VDJ recombination model fitted to out-of-frame rearrangements, and checked the results against IGoR. In a later analysis, hypergeometric tests were used to score TCR-TCR, TCR-HLA and TCR-CMV co-occurrence, with a repertoire-size bias correction applied to TCR pairs. A later analysis estimated false discovery rates by permuting HLA or CMV assignments 20 times. In a later analysis, co-occurring TCRs were grouped with DBSCAN, and TCRdist sequence similarity was added when clustering was performed within HLA-allele-positive subsets. Repertoires with fewer than 30,000 or more than 120,000 public chains were left out of co-occurrence clustering, as were about 5 repertoires with anomalous nucleotide sharing. The table was pulled from immuneACCESS by TCRdb, which kept in-frame rearrangements only. Such tables lose some clones; where checked, under half of the loss comes from unresolved V genes, and the rest has no known cause. D and trimming come from the DNA, and the V and J calls and clone size come from that table. The sample records under 200,000 clones, roughly three quarters of which are singletons. The ten largest make up roughly 7.4% of the sample.

V is pruned by 2 bases and J by 1 base, leaving 2 bases of the junction without a gene match. According to the germline V gene, CDR1 reads SGDLS and CDR2 reads YYNGEE. Reading from cysteine to phenylalanine, the CDR3 counts 16 amino acids. CDR3 DNA only is kept here, 48 bases in frame from base 1. This specimen comes from a study of cytomegalovirus exposure and HLA in healthy donors (dated by TCRdb to between 2016 and 2019). Background for the entire study: In an earlier analysis of some 610 of the donors, roughly 300 Gb of sequence data and 100 million or so unique TCR beta sequences from 150 million to 200 million T cells were reported. Among the roughly 370 genotyped donors, around 79% belonged to the genetic ancestry cluster associated with self-reported Caucasian donors. Class I and class II HLA loci were covered by the typing at four-digit resolution. In addition to the first cohort of about 650 subjects, a separate validation cohort of 100 to 150 different subjects was used. The study was designed to test whether signatures of past pathogen exposure could be identified by cataloging public T cell receptors. The number of typed donors differed by locus: about 620-640 for A, B, C, DRB1 and DQB1; some 540 for DQA1; roughly 600 for DPA1; and some 450 for DPB1. Donor age, sex, ethnicity and CMV serostatus were collected together with the repertoire data. Among roughly 400 genotyped donors of the cohort, an average of approximately 250,000 unique TCR beta nucleotide sequences were sequenced per donor, roughly a sixth of them non-productive. To predict cytomegalovirus infection status, the study combined high-throughput TCR immunosequencing, statistical association of individual TCRs with disease status, and machine learning. In a later analysis, previously published TCR beta repertoires from more than 500 donors were re-analyzed and high-resolution HLA genotyping was added so that TCR occurrence patterns could be studied. All discovery cohort repertoires had been generated on a single sequencing platform. Using immunosequencing, the study profiled T cell repertoires from approximately 700 subjects and related those repertoires to cytomegalovirus serostatus. A later genetic analysis took genome-wide SNP genotypes for about 55% of the 666 donors and used that subset as a discovery cohort. An early release covering 500 to 750 HLA-typed donors comprised 250 to 350 gigabases of sequencing data and tens of millions of unique TCR sequences. In an earlier analysis of 587 of the donors, high-throughput TCR beta sequencing was used to judge whether each TCR beta V gene segment behaved as functional or pseudogenic. The later analysis used no new phenotypic data to find candidate immune exposures, relying instead on TCR beta sequences and their occurrence across donors. Because of strong linkage in the cohort, five DR-DQ haplotypes were treated as single units for association and clustering. Broad study findings and their caveats: According to the authors, the approach could potentially be generalized to other disease states and immunological phenotypes. A further reported finding was that TCR beta sequences accurately predicted the HLA-A and HLA-B alleles for most subjects in the first cohort. Correlated functional status among segregating V segments might reflect linkage disequilibrium, but an unknown experimental factor could not be ruled out. The cohort was sequenced for TCR beta chains only, and without alpha or paired-chain data the features that could be detected were limited. According to a later analysis, most CMV-associated TCR beta chains appeared to be HLA-restricted, and the HLA associations seemed to be driven largely by CMV exposure. In a later analysis, TCR association rates were found to vary across HLA loci, with the most associated TCRs seen for DRB1 alleles and the fewest for HLA-C alleles. The sequencing pipeline was judged likely to have produced a cluster of highly shared sequence variants as a technical artifact. In a later analysis, some 18,000 TCR beta sequences were associated with specific HLA alleles at a false discovery rate of 0.05. Strong co-occurrence of HLA alleles, especially DR and DQ, made assigning TCR associations to individual alleles difficult. The study listed approximately 160 TCR beta chains as associated with cytomegalovirus. A later genetic analysis reported fewer N-insertions in productive TCRs among donors in an Asian-associated ancestry cluster than the roughly 620-donor mean. V-gene and J-gene trimming of TCR beta chains was associated with a missense DCLRE1C variant in a later genetic analysis, and the association was replicated in an independent cohort. Because HLA typing was unavailable for some donors at each locus, only the typed subset was used in association tests. In vitro tests confirmed that three of the cytomegalovirus-associated TCR beta chains recognize cytomegalovirus antigens. The only immune exposure information available for the cohort was CMV serostatus. Presence/absence analyses assumed roughly uniform sequencing depth across donors, an assumption that may not hold. Cytomegalovirus status was reported to be diagnosed by the classifier with high specificity and sensitivity in both the original and validation cohorts. Compared with equally common non-associated chains, HLA-associated TCR beta chains in a later analysis were more clonally expanded and had lower generation probabilities. Some IMGT-functional V segments, including TRBV6-2 and TRBV6-3, could not be told apart with the 87-base-pair reads, so those segments were excluded. A later analysis reported that several top co-occurrence clusters appeared linked to parvovirus B19, influenza, CMV and Epstein-Barr virus. Across donors, most TCR sequences were observed very rarely, whereas some public TCRs were present in many individuals. An earlier analysis of approximately 500 of the donors showed that most TCR beta V segments appeared in productive rearrangements either about 87% or about 30% of the time, which broadly matched IMGT annotations. The earlier analysis of about 600 of the donors excluded seventeen rarely observed V segments, including chromosome 9 orphons, because counts were too low.

The cohort was made up of approximately 670 healthy bone marrow donors. Cohort members were all nominally healthy when sampled, although unrecorded immune exposures were likely present. The donor was CMV seropositive and belonged to the group of 250 to 300 seropositive cohort members. A peripheral blood sample was provided by each donor, and peripheral blood mononuclear cells were used for TCR beta sequencing. The Qiagen DNeasy Blood Extraction Kit was used to extract genomic DNA from the blood cell samples. Sequencing was done on a sample of PBMCs. This receptor chain uses TRBV9 and TRBJ2-3; 12 bases in the junction line up with TRBD2. The sequence was collected from a male donor in good health and CMV-seropositive. The bases are TGTGCCAGCAGCGTCAGGACTAGCGGGGGCACAGATACGCAGTATTTT. Its coded protein is CASSVRTSGGTDTQYF.